This T cell receptor (beta chain) was profiled in a study of blood T cell repertoires in COVID-19. Study summary: The analysed material was cDNA or gDNA that came from T cells, B-cell-depleted T cells, or PBMCs.

Individuals aged roughly 18 to 95 years were recruited from approximately 22 US areas. Self-reported history from a screening survey and questionnaire set each donor's cohort. A case of COVID-19 had been met by exposed participants within 2 weeks before study entry. Here immunoSEQ multiplex PCR was the method, and the copy in TCRdb shows in-frame clones only, minus some. Among 430,000 or so clones listed, nearly 90% were seen once. This clonotype was sampled from a woman younger than 35 who had been exposed to COVID-19. Sequencing used PBMCs or T cells enriched from blood (not recorded which).

In DNA form, the CDR3 reads TGTGCCAGCAGCTCCTGGGGAGTCCTCGGAAATACGCAGTATTTT. Protein sequence: CASSSWGVLGNTQYF. The V and J genes are TRBV5-4 and TRBJ2-3; maybe TRBD2 (5 bases). There are 15 residues in the CDR3. Trimming pared 3 bases from V and 7 bases from J, leaving 18 bases between. Germline CDR1 SGHNT, CDR2 YYREEE (reference sequence).